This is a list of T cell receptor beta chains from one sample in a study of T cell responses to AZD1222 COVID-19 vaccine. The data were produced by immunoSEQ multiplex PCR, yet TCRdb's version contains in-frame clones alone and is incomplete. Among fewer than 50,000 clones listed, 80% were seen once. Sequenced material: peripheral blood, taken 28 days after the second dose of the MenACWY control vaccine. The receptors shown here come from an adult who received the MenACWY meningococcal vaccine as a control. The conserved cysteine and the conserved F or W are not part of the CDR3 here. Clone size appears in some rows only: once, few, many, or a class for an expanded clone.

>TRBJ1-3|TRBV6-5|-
ASSLTGSSGNTIY
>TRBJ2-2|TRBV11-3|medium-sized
ASSGRTANTGELF
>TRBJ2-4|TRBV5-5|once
ASSRDRQNY
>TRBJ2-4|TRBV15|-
ATSRGAGARLQY
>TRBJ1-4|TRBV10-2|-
ASSPGTGGKLF
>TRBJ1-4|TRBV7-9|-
ASRAGRGKEKLF
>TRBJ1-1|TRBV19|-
ASSIPRHPNTEAF
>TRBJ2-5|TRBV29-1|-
SGVRETQY
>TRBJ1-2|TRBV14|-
ASSQQTYGYT
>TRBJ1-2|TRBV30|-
AWQPAGPGGYT
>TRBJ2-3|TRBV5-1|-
ASSYYPGPAGGRTQDTQY
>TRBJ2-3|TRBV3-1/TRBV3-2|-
ASSQDWSGETLSTDTQY
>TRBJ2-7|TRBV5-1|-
ASSFSDRPPYEQY
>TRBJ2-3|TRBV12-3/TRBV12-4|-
ASSRDNTQY
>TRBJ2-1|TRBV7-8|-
ASSPRQMKTYNEQF
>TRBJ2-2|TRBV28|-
ASSLFSGARGGELF
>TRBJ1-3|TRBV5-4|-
ASSLASSRSGNTIY
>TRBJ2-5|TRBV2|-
ASSQGTSGGQETQY
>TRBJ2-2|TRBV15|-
ATSRGRSFGTGELF
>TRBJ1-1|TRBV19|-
ASIAQGAEAF
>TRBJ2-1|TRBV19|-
ASSTRGANNEQF
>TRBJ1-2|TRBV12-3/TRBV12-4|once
ASSLRQNYGYT
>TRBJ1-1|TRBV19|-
ASSMGAGATEAF
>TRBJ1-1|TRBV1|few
TSSQGAGSMNTEAF
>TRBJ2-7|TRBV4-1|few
ASSHGAGHPSYEQY
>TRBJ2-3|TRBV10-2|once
ATQGERRADTQY
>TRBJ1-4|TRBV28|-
ASSTTNEKLF
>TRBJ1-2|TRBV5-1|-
ASSPEWGGTGYT
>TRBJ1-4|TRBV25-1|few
ASPLGGEKLF
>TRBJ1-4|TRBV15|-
ATSSNPGTDEKLF
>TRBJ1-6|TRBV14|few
ASSQDWSRGRSPLH
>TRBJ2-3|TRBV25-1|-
ASSYMTSTDTQY
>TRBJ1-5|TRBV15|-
ATSRDRGVAQH
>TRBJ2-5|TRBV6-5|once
ASSYSRVQETQY
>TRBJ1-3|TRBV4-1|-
ASSQDRETRYTIY
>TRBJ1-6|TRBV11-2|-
ASSLDSTGAGNSPLH
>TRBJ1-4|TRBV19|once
ASSPWGVREKLF
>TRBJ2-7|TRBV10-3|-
AISASVADYEQY
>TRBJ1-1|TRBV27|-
ASSFWGREAF
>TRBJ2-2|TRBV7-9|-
ASRPLDGELF
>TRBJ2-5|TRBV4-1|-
ASSPREGLAGILETQY
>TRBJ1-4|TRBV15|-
ATSSFRGSGEKLF
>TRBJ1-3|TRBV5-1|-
ASSFQGPDGSGNTIY
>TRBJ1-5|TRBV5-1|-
ASSLKKGQRVLLFHQPQH
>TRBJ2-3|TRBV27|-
ASSFPGPTDTQY
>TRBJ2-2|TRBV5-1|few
ASSLAWDGTGELF
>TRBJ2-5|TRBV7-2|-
ASSSGPQETQY
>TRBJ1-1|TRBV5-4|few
ASSLAGENTEAF
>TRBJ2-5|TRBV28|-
ASSPRDRLYQETQY
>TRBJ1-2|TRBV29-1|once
SVDSGQRNYGYT
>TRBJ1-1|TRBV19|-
ASSPQGQHTEAF
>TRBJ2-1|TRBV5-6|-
ASSLVTNEQF
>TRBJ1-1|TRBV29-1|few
SVVQGIRKGEAF
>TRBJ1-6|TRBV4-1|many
ASSQDGPGGYNSPLH
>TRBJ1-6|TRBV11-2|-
ASSSLQGNSPLH
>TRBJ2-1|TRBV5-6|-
ASSFGAGTNEQF
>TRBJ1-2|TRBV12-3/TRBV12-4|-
ASSETGFSSYT
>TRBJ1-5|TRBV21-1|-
ASSDRRGHSNQPQH